Reported below is one T cell receptor beta chain. The data were obtained in a study of blood T cell repertoires in COVID-19. In the original processing: Reference gene primer amplification gave estimated nucleated cell counts. Sequenced by immunoSEQ multiplex PCR; TCRdb stores in-frame clones only, minus some. V and J calls and clone size are copied from that table; D and trimming were computed from the DNA. The table lists over 200,000 clones, 84% of them singletons, with about 7% in the top ten. Donors were grouped by their self-reported clinical history. The source material was PBMCs or T cells enriched from blood (not recorded which). The receptor was derived from a woman aged 40-49 years who had recovered from COVID-19.

The CDR3 region has the DNA TGTGCCAGCAGCCCCACTAGCGGGGGAACGACAGATACGCAGTATTTT. Residues: CASSPTSGGTTDTQYF. The J gene is TRBJ2-3, the V gene TRBV5-4; 11 bases match TRBD2. V shed 4 bases and J 3 bases; nucleotides not matched to a gene: 7. From germline, CDR1 is SGHNT and CDR2 YYREEE (reference sequence). The CDR3 sequence is 16 residues long.